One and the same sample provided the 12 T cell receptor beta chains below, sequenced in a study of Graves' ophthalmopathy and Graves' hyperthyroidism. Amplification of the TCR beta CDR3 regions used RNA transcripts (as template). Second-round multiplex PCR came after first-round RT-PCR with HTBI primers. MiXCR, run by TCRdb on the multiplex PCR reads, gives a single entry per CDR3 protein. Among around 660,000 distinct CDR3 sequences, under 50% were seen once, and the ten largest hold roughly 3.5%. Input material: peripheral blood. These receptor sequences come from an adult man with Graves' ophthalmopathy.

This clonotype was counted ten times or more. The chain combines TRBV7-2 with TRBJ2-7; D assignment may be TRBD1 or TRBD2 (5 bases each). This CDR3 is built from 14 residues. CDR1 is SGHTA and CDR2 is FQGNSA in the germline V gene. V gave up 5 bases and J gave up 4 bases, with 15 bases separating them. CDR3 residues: CASSHPGPAYEQYF. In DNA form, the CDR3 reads TGTGCCAGCAGCCACCCGGGACCGGCATACGAGCAGTACTTC. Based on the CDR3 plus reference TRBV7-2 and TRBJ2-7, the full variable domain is GAGVSQSPSNKVTEKGKDVELRCDPISGHTALYWYRQSLGQGLEFLIYFQGNSAPDKSGLPSDRFSAERTGGSVSTLTIQRTQQEDSAVYLCASSHPGPAYEQYFGPGTRLTVT.

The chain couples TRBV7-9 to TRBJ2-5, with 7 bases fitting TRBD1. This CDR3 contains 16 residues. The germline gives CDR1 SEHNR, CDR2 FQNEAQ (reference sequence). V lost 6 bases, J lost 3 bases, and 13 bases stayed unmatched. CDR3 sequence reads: CASSPNDRVKEETQYF. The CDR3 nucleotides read TGTGCCAGCAGTCCGAATGACAGGGTAAAGGAAGAGACCCAGTACTTC.

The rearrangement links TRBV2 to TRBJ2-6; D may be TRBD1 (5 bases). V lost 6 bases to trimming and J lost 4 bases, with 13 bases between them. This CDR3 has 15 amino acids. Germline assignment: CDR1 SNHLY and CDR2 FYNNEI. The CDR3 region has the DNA TGTGCCAGCAGGGGGCTGGACACCGGGGCCAACGTCCTGACTTTC. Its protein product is CASRGLDTGANVLTF.

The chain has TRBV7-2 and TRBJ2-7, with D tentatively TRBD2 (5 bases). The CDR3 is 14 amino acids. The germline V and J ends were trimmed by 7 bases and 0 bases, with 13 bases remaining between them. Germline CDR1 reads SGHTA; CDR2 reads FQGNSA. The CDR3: CASTIEAGSYEQYF. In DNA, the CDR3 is TGTGCCAGCACCATCGAGGCGGGCTCCTACGAGCAGTACTTC. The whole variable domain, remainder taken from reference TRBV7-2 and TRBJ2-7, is GAGVSQSPSNKVTEKGKDVELRCDPISGHTALYWYRQSLGQGLEFLIYFQGNSAPDKSGLPSDRFSAERTGGSVSTLTIQRTQQEDSAVYLCASTIEAGSYEQYFGPGTRLTVT.

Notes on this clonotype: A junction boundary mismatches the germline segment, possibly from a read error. The CDR3 nucleotides read TGTGCCAGCAGCCTGCGGGGGGCGAGTAATTCACTCCTCCACTTT. It codes for CASSLRGASNSLLHF. The chain carries TRBV7-2 and TRBJ1-6, with D maybe TRBD1 (6 bases). Germline lookup yields CDR1 SGHTA and CDR2 FQGNSA. The length of the CDR3 is 15 residues.

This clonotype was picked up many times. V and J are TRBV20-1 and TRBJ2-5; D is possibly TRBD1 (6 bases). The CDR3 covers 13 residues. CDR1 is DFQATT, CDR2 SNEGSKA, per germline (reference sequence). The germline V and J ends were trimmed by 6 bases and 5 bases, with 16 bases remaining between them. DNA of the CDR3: TGCAGTGCCCCCGAAAGGGGGTTTGAGACCCAGTACTTC. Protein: CSAPERGFETQYF.

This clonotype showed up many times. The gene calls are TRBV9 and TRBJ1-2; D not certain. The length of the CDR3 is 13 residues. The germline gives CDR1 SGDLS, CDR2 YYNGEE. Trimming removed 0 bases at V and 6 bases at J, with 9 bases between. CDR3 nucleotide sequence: TGTGCCAGCAGCGTAGAACTGACCCATGGCTACACCTTC. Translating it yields CASSVELTHGYTF.

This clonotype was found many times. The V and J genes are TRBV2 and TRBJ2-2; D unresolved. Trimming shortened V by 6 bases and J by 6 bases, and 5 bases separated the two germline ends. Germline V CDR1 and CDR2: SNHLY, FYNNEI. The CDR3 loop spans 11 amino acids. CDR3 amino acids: CASRVAGELFF. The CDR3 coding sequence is TGTGCCAGCAGGGTGGCCGGGGAGCTGTTTTTT.

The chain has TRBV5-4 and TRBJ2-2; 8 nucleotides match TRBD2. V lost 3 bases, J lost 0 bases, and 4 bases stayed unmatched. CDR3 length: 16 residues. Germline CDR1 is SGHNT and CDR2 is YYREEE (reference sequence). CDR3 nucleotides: TGTGCCAGCAGCTCCAGCGGGAGTGCGAACACCGGGGAGCTGTTTTTT. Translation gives CASSSSGSANTGELFF.

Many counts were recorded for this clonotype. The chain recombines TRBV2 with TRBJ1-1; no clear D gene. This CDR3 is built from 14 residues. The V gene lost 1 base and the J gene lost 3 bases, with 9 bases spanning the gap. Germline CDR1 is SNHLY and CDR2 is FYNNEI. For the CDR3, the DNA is TGTGCCAGCAGTGAAGACAGTACCTACACTGAAGCTTTCTTT. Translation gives CASSEDSTYTEAFF.

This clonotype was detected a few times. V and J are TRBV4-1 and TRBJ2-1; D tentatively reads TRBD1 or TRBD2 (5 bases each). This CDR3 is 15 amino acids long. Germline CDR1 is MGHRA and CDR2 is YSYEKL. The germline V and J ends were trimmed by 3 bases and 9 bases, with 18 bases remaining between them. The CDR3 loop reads CASSQDIAFSLEQFF. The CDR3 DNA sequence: TGCGCCAGCAGCCAGGACATAGCGTTTTCTCTTGAGCAGTTCTTC.

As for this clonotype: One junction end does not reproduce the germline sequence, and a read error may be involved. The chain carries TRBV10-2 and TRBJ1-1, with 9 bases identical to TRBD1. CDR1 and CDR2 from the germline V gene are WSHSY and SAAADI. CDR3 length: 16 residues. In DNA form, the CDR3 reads TGTGCCAGCAGAACCTTGACAGGGGGAATGAACACTGAAGCTTTCTTT. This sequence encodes CASRTLTGGMNTEAFF.